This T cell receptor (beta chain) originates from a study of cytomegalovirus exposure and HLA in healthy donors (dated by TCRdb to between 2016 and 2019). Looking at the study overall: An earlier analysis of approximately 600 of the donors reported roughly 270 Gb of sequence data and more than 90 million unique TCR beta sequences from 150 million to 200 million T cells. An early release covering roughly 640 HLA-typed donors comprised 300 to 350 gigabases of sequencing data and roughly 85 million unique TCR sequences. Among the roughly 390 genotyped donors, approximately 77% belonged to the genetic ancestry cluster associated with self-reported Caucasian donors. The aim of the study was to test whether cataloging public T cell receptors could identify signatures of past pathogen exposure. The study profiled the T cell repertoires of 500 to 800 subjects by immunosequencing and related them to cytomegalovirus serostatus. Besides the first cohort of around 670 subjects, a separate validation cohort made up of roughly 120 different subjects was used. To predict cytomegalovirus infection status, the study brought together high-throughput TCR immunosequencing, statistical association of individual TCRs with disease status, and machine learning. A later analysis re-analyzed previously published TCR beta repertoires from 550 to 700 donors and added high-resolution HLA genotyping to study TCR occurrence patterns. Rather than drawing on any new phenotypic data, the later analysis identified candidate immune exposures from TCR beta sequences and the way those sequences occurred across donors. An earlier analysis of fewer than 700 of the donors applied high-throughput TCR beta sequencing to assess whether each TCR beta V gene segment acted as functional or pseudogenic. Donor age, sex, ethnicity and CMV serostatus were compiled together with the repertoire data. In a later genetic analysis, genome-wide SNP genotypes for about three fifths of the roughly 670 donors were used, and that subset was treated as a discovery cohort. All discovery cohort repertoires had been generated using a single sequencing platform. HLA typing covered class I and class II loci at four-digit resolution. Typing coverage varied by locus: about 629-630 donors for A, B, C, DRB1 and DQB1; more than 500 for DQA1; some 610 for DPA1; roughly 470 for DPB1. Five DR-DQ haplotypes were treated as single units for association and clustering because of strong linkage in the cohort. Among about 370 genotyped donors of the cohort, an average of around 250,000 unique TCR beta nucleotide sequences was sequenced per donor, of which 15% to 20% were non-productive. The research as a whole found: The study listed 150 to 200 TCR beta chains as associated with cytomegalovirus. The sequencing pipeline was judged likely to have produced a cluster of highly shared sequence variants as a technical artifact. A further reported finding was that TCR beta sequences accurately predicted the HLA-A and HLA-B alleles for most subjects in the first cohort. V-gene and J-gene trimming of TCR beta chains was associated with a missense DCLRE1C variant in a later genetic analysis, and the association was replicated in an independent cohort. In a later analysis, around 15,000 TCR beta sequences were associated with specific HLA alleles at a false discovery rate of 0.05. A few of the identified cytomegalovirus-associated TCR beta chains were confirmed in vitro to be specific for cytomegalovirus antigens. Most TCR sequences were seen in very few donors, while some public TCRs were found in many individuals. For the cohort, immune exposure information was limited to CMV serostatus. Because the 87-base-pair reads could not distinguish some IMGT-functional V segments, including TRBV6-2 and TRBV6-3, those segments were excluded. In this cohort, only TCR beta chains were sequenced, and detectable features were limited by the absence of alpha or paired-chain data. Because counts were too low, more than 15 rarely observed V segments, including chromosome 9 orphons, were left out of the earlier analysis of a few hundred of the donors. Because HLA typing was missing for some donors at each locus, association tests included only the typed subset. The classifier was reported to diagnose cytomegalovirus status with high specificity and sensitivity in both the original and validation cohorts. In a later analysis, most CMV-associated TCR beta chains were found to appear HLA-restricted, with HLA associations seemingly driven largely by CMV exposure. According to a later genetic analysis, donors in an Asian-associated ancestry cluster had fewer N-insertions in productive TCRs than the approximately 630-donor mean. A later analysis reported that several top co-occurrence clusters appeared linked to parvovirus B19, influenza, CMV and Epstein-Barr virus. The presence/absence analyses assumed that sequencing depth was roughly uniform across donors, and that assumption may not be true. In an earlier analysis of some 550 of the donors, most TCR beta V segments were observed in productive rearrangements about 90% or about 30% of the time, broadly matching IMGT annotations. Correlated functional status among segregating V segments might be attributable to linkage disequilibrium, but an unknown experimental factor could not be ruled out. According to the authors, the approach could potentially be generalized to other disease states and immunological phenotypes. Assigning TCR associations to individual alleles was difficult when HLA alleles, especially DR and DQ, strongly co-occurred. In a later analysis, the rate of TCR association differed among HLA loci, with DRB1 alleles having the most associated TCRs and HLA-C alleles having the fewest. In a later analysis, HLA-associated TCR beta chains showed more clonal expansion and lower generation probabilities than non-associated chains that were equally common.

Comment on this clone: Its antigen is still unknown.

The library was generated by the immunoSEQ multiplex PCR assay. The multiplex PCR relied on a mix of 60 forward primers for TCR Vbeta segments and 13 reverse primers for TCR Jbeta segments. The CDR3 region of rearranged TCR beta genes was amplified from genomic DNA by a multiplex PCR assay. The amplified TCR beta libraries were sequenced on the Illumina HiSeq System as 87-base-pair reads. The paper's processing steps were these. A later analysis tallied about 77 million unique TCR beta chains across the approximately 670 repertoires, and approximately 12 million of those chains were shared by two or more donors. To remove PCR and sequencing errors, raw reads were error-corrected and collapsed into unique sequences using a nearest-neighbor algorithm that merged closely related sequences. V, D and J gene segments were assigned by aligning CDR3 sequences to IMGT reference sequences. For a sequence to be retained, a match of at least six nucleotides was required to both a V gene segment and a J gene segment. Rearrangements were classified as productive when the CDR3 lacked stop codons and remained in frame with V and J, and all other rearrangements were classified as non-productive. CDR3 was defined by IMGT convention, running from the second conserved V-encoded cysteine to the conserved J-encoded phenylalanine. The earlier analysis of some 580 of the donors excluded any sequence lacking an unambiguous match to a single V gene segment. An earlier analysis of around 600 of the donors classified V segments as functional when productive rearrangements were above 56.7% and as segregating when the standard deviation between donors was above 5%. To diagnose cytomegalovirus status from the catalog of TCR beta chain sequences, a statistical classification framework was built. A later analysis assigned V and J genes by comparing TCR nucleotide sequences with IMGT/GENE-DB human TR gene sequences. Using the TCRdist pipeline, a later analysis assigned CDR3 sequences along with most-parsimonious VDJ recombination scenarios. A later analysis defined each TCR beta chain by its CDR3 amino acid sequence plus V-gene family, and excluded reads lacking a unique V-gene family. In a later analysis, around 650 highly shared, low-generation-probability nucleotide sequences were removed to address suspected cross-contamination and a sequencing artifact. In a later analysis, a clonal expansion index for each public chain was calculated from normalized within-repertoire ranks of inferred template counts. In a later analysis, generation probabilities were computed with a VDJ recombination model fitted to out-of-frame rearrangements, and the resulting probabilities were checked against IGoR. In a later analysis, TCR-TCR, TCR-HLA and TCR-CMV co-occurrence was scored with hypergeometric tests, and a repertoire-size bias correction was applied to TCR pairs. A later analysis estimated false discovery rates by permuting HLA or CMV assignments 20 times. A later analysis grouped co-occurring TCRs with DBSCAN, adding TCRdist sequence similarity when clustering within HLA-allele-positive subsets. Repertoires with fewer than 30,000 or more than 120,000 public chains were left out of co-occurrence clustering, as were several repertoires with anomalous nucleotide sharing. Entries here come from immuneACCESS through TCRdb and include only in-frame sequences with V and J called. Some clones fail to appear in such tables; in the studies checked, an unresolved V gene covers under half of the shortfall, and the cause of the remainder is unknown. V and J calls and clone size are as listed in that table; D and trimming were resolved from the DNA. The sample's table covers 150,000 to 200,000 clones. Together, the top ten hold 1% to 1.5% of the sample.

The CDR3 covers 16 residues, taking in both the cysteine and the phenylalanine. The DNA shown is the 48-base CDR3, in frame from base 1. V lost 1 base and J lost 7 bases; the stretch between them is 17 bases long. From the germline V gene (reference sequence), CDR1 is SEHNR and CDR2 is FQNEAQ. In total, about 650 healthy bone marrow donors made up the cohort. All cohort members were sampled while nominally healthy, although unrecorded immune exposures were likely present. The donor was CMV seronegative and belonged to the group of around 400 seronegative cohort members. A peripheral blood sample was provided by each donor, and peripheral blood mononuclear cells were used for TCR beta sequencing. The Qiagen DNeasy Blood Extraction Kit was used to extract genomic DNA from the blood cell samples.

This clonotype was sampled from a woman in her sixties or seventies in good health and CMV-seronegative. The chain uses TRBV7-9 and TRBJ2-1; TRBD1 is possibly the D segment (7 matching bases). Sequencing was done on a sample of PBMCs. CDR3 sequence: CASSLVAGGLRNEQFF. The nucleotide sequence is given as TGTGCCAGCAGCTTAGTCGCAGGGGGGTTGCGGAATGAGCAGTTCTTC.